This T cell receptor beta chain is from a study of blood T cell repertoires in COVID-19. About the study: The origin of the acute and convalescent COVID-19 samples was the United States, Italy and Spain. PBMCs, B-cell-depleted T cells, or T cells were the source of the cDNA or gDNA that made up the material.

Original processing methods: The assay estimated nucleated cells by amplifying reference gene primers. Produced via immunoSEQ multiplex PCR; TCRdb's table is partial and in-frame only. The D gene and trimming were derived from the DNA, and the V and J assignments and clone size from that table. The profile shows hundreds of thousands of clones, around 92% of them singletons. This clone was found once. The clonotype originates from a man aged 40-55 years with acute or convalescent COVID-19. Material for sequencing was peripheral blood.

The CDR3 reads CASIRSREADTQYF. Here the CDR3 DNA reads TGTGCCAGCATCAGGTCGAGGGAAGCAGATACGCAGTATTTT. This chain connects TRBV28 to TRBJ2-3; D might be TRBD2 (5 bases). CDR1 MDHEN and CDR2 SYDVKM come from the germline V gene. The CDR3 loop spans 14 amino acids. V was cut by 7 bases and J by 4 bases, with 15 bases left in between.